This TCR beta chain was identified in a study of identifying expanded T cells in peripheral blood. The CDR3 runs 14 residues. CDR1 is ENHRY and CDR2 is SYGVKD in the germline V gene. V lost 11 bases, J lost 7 bases, and 12 bases stayed unmatched. Collection occurred without any documented infections or immune events in donors. General study findings and limits: Over about two and four weeks, about 17 and 20 clones changed, versus approximately 1.1 between replicates. Variance in clone template counts between approximately two-week samples significantly increased with total template count across all healthy donors.

Libraries were prepared by immunoSEQ multiplex PCR; TCRdb keeps only in-frame clonotypes and omits some of them. There are about 110,000 clones in the sample; around 89% occur only once, and 8% to 9% lies in the top ten. With regard to this clone: The antigen remains unidentified.

The chain combines TRBV10-3 with TRBJ2-7; TRBD1 matches 12 bases. The origin of this receptor is a person between 18 and 69 years old in good health. Sequencing used blood. The CDR3 DNA follows: TGTGCCGTCAAACCGGGACAGGGGGCGTCGGAGCAGTACTTC. It codes for CAVKPGQGASEQYF.